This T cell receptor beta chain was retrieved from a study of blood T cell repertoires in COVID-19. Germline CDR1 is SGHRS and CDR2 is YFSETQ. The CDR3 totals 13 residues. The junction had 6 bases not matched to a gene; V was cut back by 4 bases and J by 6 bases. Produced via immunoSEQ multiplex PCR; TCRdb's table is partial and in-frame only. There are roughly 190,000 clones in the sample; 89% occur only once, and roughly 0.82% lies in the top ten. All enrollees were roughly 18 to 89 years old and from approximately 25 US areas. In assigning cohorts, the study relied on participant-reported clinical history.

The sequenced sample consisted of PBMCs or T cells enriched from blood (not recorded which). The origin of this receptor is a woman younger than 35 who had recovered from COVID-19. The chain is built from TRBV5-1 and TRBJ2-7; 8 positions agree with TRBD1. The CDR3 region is CASSLTDRAEQYF. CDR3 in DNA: TGCGCCAGCAGCCTCACGGACAGGGCCGAGCAGTACTTC.